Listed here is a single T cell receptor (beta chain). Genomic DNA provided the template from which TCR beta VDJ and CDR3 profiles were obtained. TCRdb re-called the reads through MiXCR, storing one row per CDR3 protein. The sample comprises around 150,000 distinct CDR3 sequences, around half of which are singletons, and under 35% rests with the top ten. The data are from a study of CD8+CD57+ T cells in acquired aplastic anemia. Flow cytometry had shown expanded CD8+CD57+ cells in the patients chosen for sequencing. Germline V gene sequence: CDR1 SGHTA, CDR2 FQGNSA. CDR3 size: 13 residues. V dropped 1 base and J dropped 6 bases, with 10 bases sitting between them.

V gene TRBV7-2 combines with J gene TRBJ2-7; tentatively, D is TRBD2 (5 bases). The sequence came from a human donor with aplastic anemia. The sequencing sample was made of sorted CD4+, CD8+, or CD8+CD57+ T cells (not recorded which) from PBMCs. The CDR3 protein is CASSLVPGFEQYF. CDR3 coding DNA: TGTGCCAGCAGCTTAGTTCCGGGGTTCGAGCAGTACTTC.